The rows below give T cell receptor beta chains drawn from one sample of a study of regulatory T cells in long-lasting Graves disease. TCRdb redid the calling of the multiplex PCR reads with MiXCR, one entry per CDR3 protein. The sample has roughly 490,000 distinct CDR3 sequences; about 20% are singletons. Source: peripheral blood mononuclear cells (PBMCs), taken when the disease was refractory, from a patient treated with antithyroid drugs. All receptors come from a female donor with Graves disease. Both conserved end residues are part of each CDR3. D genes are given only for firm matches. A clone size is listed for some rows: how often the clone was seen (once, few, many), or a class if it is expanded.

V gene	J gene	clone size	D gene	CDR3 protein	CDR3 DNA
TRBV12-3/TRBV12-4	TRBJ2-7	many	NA	CASSLVGEQYF	TGTGCCAGCAGCTTAGTGGGGGAGCAGTACTTC
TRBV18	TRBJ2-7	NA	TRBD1	CASSPLEQGGYEQYF	TGTGCCAGCTCACCACTGGAACAGGGGGGCTACGAGCAGTACTTC
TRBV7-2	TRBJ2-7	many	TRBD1	CASSWDSYYEQYF	TGTGCCAGCAGCTGGGACAGCTATTACGAGCAGTACTTC
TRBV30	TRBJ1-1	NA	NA	CAWRAGANTEAFF	TGTGCCTGGAGGGCAGGGGCAAACACTGAAGCTTTCTTT
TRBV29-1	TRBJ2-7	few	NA	CSVGGGFPPYEQYF	TGCAGCGTTGGCGGGGGCTTCCCTCCCTACGAGCAGTACTTC
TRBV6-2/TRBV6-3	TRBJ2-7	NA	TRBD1	CASVGTAYEQYF	TGTGCCAGCGTAGGGACAGCCTACGAGCAGTACTTC
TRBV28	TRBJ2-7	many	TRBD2	CASRTGGGSSYEQYF	TGTGCCAGCAGAACCGGCGGGGGGAGCTCCTACGAGCAGTACTTC
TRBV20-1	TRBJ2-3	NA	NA	CSARGAPGASGLVEYF	TGCAGTGCTAGGGGGGCACCGGGGGCTAGCGGCCTTGTGGAGTATTTT
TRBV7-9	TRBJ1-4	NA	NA	CASSQLYTNEKLFF	TGTGCCAGCAGCCAACTTTACACTAATGAAAAACTGTTTTTT
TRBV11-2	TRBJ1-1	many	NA	CASSTSLGERTTEAFF	TGTGCCAGCAGCACGTCTCTAGGAGAACGAACAACTGAAGCTTTCTTT
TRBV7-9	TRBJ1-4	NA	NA	CASSVGLRGNATNGKLFF	TGTGCCAGCAGCGTTGGCTTACGGGGAAATGCAACTAATGGAAAACTGTTTTTT
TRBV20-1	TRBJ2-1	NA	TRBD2	CSTLGGGDNEQFF	TGCAGTACCTTGGGGGGAGGGGACAATGAGCAGTTCTTC
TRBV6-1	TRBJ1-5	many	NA	CASNRPDQPQHF	TGTGCCAGCAACCGCCCAGATCAGCCCCAGCATTTT
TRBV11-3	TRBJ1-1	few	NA	CASSRDFTEAFF	TGTGCCAGCAGTCGGGACTTTACTGAAGCTTTCTTT
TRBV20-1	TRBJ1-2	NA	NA	CSASNRRIANYGYTF	TGCAGTGCATCAAACAGGCGGATAGCTAACTATGGCTACACCTTC
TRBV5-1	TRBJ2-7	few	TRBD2	CASRSGTTSYEQYF	TGCGCCAGCAGATCCGGGACTACATCCTACGAGCAGTACTTC
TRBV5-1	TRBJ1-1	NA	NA	CASSVAGAEAFF	TGCGCCAGCAGCGTGGCGGGGGCTGAAGCTTTCTTT
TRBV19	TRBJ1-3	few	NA	CASSILRGNSGNTIYF	TGTGCCAGTAGTATCTTACGGGGGAACTCTGGAAACACCATATATTTT
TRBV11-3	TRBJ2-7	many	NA	CASSPPRGYEQYF	TGTGCCAGCAGTCCCCCGAGGGGCTACGAGCAGTACTTC
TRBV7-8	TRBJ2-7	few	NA	CASSLSQPSYEQYF	TGTGCCAGCAGCTTATCACAACCCTCCTACGAGCAGTACTTC
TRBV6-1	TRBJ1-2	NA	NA	CASSLTRRLTYYGYTF	TGTGCCAGCAGTCTCACACGAAGGCTCACTTACTATGGCTACACCTTC
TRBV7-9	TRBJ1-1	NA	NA	CASSFIRAEAFF	TGTGCCAGCAGCTTTATCCGAGCTGAAGCTTTCTTT
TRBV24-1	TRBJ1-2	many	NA	CATSDFNYGYTF	TGTGCCACCAGTGACTTTAACTATGGCTACACCTTC
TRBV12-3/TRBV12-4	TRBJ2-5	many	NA	CASSGVGETQYF	TGTGCCAGTTCAGGGGTCGGGGAGACCCAGTACTTC
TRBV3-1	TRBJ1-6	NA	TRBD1	CASSLGGRGQNSPLHF	TGTGCCAGCAGCCTGGGGGGCAGGGGACAGAATTCACCCCTCCACTTT
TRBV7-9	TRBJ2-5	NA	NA	CASSAGDRRDQETQYF	TGTGCCAGCAGCGCGGGGGACAGAAGAGACCAAGAGACCCAGTACTTC
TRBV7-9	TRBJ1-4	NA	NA	CASSHKLQGTTNEKLFF	TGTGCCAGCAGCCACAAGCTACAGGGCACAACTAATGAAAAACTGTTTTTT
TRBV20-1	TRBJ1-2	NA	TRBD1	CSASQGGLGYGYTF	TGCAGTGCTAGCCAGGGGGGATTAGGCTATGGCTACACCTTC
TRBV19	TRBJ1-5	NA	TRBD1	CATRQGSSNQPQHF	TGTGCCACACGACAGGGGAGTTCGAATCAGCCCCAGCATTTT
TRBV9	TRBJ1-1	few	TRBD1	CASSVEGQEYTEAFF	TGTGCCAGCAGCGTAGAAGGACAGGAATACACTGAAGCTTTCTTT
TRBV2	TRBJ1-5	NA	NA	CASSPTIGTSERQPQHF	TGTGCCAGCAGCCCTACCATAGGAACAAGCGAGAGGCAGCCCCAGCATTTT
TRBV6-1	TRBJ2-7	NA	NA	CATLRTDGYEQYF	TGTGCCACCCTTAGGACAGACGGCTACGAGCAGTACTTC
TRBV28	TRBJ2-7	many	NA	CASTPGGKTYEQYF	TGTGCCAGCACCCCCGGGGGAAAAACCTACGAGCAGTACTTC
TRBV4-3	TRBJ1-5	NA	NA	CASSQGGAGNQPQHF	TGCGCCAGCAGCCAAGGGGGCGCGGGCAATCAGCCCCAGCATTTT
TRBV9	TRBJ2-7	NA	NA	CASSASVIGGVQYF	TGTGCCAGCAGCGCTTCGGTAATCGGGGGCGTGCAGTACTTC
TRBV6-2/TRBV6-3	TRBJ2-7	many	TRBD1	CASRRPGQGGYEQYF	TGTGCCAGCAGAAGACCGGGACAGGGAGGTTACGAGCAGTACTTC
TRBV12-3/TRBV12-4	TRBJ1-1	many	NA	CASRKSLRHDTEAFF	TGTGCCAGTAGGAAGTCTTTAAGACACGACACTGAAGCTTTCTTT
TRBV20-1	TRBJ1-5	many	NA	CSASSGINQPQHF	TGCAGTGCTAGTTCGGGAATCAATCAGCCCCAGCATTTT
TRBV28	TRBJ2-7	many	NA	CASSLGGGQAYEQYF	TGTGCCAGCAGTTTGGGTGGAGGGCAGGCCTACGAGCAGTACTTC
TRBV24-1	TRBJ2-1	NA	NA	CATSDIGRDNEQFF	TGTGCCACCAGTGATATAGGACGAGACAATGAGCAGTTCTTC
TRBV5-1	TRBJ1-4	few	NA	CASSLPGLRRDNEKLFF	TGCGCCAGCAGCTTGCCGGGACTCCGGAGGGATAATGAAAAACTGTTTTTT
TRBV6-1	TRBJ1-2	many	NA	CASSPSGNYGYTF	TGTGCCAGCAGCCCTAGTGGTAACTATGGCTACACCTTC
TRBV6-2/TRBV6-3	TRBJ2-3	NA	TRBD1	CASSPGQGTDTQYF	TGTGCCAGCAGTCCGGGACAGGGCACAGATACGCAGTATTTT
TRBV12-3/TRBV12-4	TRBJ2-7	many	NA	CASSSQTGYEQYF	TGTGCCAGCAGTTCCCAGACGGGCTACGAGCAGTACTTC
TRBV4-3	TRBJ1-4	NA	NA	CASSQGPGEKLFF	TGCGCCAGCAGCCAAGGGCCGGGGGAAAAACTGTTTTTT
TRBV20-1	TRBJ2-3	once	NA	CSARLGGSESPQYF	TGCAGTGCTCGCCTCGGGGGCTCGGAATCTCCGCAGTATTTT
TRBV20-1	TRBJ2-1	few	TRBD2	CSARDRLAGANEQFF	TGCAGTGCTAGAGATCGACTAGCGGGAGCCAATGAGCAGTTCTTC
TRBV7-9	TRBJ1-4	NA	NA	CASSTQVRAEKLFF	TGTGCCAGCAGCACACAGGTTCGGGCTGAAAAACTGTTTTTT
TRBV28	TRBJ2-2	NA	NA	CASSPRTANTGELFF	TGTGCCAGCAGTCCGAGGACAGCGAACACCGGGGAGCTGTTTTTT
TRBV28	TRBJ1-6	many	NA	CASSFVGFSGLGSSPLHF	TGTGCCAGCAGTTTTGTTGGGTTCTCGGGACTTGGTTCTTCACCCCTCCACTTT
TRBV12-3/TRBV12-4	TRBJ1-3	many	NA	CASSRQVSGNTIYF	TGTGCCAGCAGTCGACAGGTCTCTGGAAACACCATATATTTT
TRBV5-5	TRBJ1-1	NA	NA	CASSSSFRQTNTEAFF	TGTGCCAGCAGCTCAAGTTTTAGGCAGACTAACACTGAAGCTTTCTTT
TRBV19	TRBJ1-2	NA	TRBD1	CASSPRTGASYTF	TGTGCCAGTAGTCCCCGGACAGGGGCTAGCTACACCTTC
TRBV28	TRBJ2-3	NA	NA	CASSLNSKGLTDTQYF	TGTGCCAGCAGTTTAAATAGCAAGGGGTTGACAGATACGCAGTATTTT
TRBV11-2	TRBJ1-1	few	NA	CASGRVPDTEAFF	TGTGCCAGCGGGAGGGTCCCTGACACTGAAGCTTTCTTT
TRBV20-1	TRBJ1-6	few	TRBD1	CSARGTGQAISSYNSPLHF	TGCAGTGCTAGAGGGACTGGACAGGCTATAAGCTCCTATAATTCACCCCTCCACTTT
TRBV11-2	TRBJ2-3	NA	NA	CASSLVYVDTQYF	TGTGCCAGCAGCTTAGTATACGTGGATACGCAGTATTTT